This T cell receptor (beta chain) was identified during a study of T cells after posttransplantation cyclophosphamide. This clone was observed a handful of times. Only in-frame clones appear in the TCRdb table, and some are missing; sequencing was by immunoSEQ multiplex PCR. This repertoire holds more than 30,000 clones, and none appear only once. With 4 bases removed from V and 5 bases from J, the gap between germline ends came to 16 bases. Germline values: CDR1 SGDLS, CDR2 YYNGEE. There are 14 residues in the CDR3. This clonotype was sampled from a girl under 18 in good health, CMV-negative, and a related stem cell transplant donor. The chain is built from TRBV9 and TRBJ2-7; D possibly corresponds to TRBD1 (7 bases). The sample taken for sequencing was PBMCs. The CDR3 region has the DNA TGTGCCAGCAGCCCGCAGACAGGGAGGCACGAGCAGTACTTC. This translates into CASSPQTGRHEQYF.